The entry below describes one T cell receptor (beta chain). The sample belongs to a study of T cell responses to AZD1222 COVID-19 vaccine. This table comes from immunoSEQ multiplex PCR, and its TCRdb copy is limited to in-frame clones, with some not included. The sample records around 100,000 clones, approximately 90% being singletons. The TCR sequence derives from an adult in good health. This specimen consisted of peripheral blood, obtained on day 0 of AZD1222 vaccination.

CDR3 nucleotide sequence: TGTGCCAGCACCGGGAGGGCAGATACGCAGTATTTT. It codes for CASTGRADTQYF. This chain connects TRBV12-3 or TRBV12-4 to TRBJ2-3; 8 bases match TRBD2. With V trimmed by 7 bases and J by 4 bases, 1 base remained unmatched. The CDR3 runs 12 residues.